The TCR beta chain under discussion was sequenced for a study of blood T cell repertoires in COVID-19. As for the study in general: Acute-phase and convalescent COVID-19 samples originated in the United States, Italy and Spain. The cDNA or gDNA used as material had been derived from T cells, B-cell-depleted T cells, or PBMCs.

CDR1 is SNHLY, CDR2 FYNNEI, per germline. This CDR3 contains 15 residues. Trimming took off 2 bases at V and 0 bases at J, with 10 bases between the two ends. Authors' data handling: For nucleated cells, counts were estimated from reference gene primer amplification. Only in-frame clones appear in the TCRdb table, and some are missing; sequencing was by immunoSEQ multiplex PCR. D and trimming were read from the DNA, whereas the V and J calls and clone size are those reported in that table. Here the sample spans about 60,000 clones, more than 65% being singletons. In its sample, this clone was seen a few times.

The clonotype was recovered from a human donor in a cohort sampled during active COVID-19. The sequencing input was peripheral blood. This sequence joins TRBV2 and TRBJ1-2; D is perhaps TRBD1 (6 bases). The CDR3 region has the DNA TGTGCCAGCAGTGAACAGGGGCCAGCTAACTATGGCTACACCTTC. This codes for CASSEQGPANYGYTF.